The 17 T cell receptor beta chains in this list originate from one sample, sequenced in a study of long-term antiretroviral therapy in people with HIV. Survey-level resolution applied to immunoSEQ assay v3.0. Data came from immunoSEQ multiplex PCR; TCRdb stores just in-frame clones and leaves some out. The table shows 12,000 or so clones, with about 81% occurring only once. The source material was unsorted PBMCs, sampled 8 to 8.5 years after starting antiretroviral therapy. The receptors shown here come from a man aged 50 to 59 with HIV.

With respect to this clone: At one boundary the junction diverges from the germline segment, which might be a read error. The V call is TRBV7-9, the J call TRBJ2-7, with 8 nucleotides matching TRBD1. The CDR3 has 14 amino acids. From germline, CDR1 is SEHNR and CDR2 FQNEAQ (reference sequence). The CDR3 DNA reads as TGTGCCAGCAACTTAGGGACAGGAACCTACGAGCAGTACTTC. Its translation is CASNLGTGTYEQYF.

The rearrangement links TRBV4-1 to TRBJ2-7, with 8 bases matching TRBD2. Germline loops: CDR1 MGHRA, CDR2 YSYEKL. The CDR3 sequence is 15 residues long. V lost 1 base to trimming and J lost 1 base; unmatched junction nucleotides: 3. The CDR3 nucleotides are TGCGCCAGCAGCCAAGGGGGCGGGGGGTCCTACGAGCAGTACTTC. It is translated as CASSQGGGGSYEQYF.

The CDR3 loop reads CASSSGGQAVSWPLHF. In DNA, the CDR3 is TGTGCCAGCAGTTCGGGCGGACAGGCAGTATCTTGGCCCCTCCACTTT. The chain recombines TRBV6-5 with TRBJ1-6, with 7 bases aligning to TRBD1. The ends lost 4 bases at V and 13 bases at J; junction bases unmatched: 16. This CDR3 is 16 amino acids long. Germline CDR1 reads MNHEY; CDR2 reads SVGAGI.

This clone showed up just a few times. The chain joins TRBV2 to TRBJ2-7, with a weak D call TRBD2 (6 bases). The CDR3 has 13 residues. Trimming took off 6 bases at V and 2 bases at J, with 11 bases between the two ends. CDR1 and CDR2 from the germline V gene are SNHLY and FYNNEI. CDR3 sequence (DNA): TGTGCCAGCAGGGGGACGGGAGCCTACGAGCAGTACTTC. This codes for CASRGTGAYEQYF. The full variable domain, completed using reference TRBV2 and TRBJ2-7, is EPEVTQTPSHQVTQMGQEVILRCVPISNHLYFYWYRQILGQKVEFLVSFYNNEISEKSEIFDDQFSVERPDGSNFTLKIRSTKLEDSAMYFCASRGTGAYEQYFGPGTRLTVT.

The chain joins TRBV7-9 to TRBJ1-5, with D hard to call. The germline V gene has CDR1 SEHNR and CDR2 FQNEAQ (reference sequence). The ends were cut back, 5 bases at V and 6 bases at J, with 8 bases in the middle. The CDR3 spans 12 residues. The CDR3 loop reads CASSALSQPQHF. The CDR3 nucleotides are TGTGCCAGCAGCGCCCTGTCTCAGCCCCAGCATTTT.

V gene TRBV11-3 combines with J gene TRBJ1-2; 7 nucleotides align to TRBD1. The V and J ends lost 4 bases and 7 bases, in that order; junction bases with no gene match: 3. CDR1 and CDR2 from the germline V gene are SGHNT and YENEEA. CDR3 length: 12 amino acids. The CDR3 region has the DNA TGTGCCAGCAGCTCCCAGGGGGGTGGCTACACCTTC. Translated: CASSSQGGGYTF. Full variable domain (missing parts from reference TRBV11-3 and TRBJ1-2): EAGVVQSPRYKIIEKKQPVAFWCNPISGHNTLYWYLQNLGQGPELLIRYENEEAVDDSQLPKDRFSAERLKGVDSTLKIQPAELGDSAVYLCASSSQGGGYTFGSGTRLTVV.

The chain carries TRBV7-1 and TRBJ2-2; D is perhaps TRBD2 (7 bases). TRBV7-1 is an ORF, with its function uncertain. The CDR3 has 16 amino acids. The V end lost 4 bases, the J end lost 5 bases, and 17 bases lay between the germline ends. The CDR3 DNA sequence: TGTGCCAGCAGCTTAGCTGCGGGGGCCCTTACCGGGGAGCTGTTTTTT. It is translated as CASSLAAGALTGELFF.

The gene calls are TRBV25-1 and TRBJ2-7; 9 bases align to TRBD1. V shed 4 bases, J shed 6 bases, and the junction held 4 bases outside the gene matches. Germline V gene data show CDR1 as MGHDK and CDR2 as SYGVNS. The CDR3 has 13 residues. The CDR3 DNA is TGTGCCAGCAGTGTGGGACAGGGCAGCGAGCAGTACTTC. This gives the protein CASSVGQGSEQYF.

Note on this clone: The sample has other DNA sequences that encode this CDR3 too. The gene calls are TRBV10-1 and TRBJ1-2; D call uncertain. Trimming pared 3 bases from V and 2 bases from J, leaving 7 bases between. The CDR3 spans 13 residues. In germline, CDR1 is WNHNN, CDR2 SYGVQD (reference sequence). The CDR3: CASSEGQNYGYTF. The CDR3 nucleotides read TGCGCCAGCAGTGAAGGGCAGAACTATGGCTACACCTTC.

The chain is built from TRBV6-5 and TRBJ1-1; 9 bases line up with TRBD1. V trimming: 6 bases; J trimming: 3 bases; junction bases outside the gene matches: 5. CDR3 length: 14 amino acids. In germline, CDR1 is MNHEY, CDR2 SVGAGI. The CDR3 loop is CASRGQGKDTEAFF. The CDR3 DNA follows: TGTGCCAGCAGAGGACAGGGGAAGGACACTGAAGCTTTCTTT.

The rearrangement joins TRBV6-1 to TRBJ1-5; tentatively, D is TRBD1 (5 bases). V gave up 7 bases and J gave up 0 bases, with 10 bases separating them. The CDR3 has 14 amino acids. CDR1 and CDR2 (germline): MNHNS, SASEGT. CDR3 nucleotide sequence: TGTGCCAGCAACCCGACAGATAGCAATCAGCCCCAGCATTTT. It translates to CASNPTDSNQPQHF.

This clone occurred a few times. The chain's CDR3 is CASSQLITANTGELFF. The CDR3 DNA sequence: TGCGCCAGCAGCCAACTCATCACCGCGAACACCGGGGAGCTGTTTTTT. The chain combines TRBV4-1 with TRBJ2-2, with no clear D. The CDR3 totals 16 residues. Trimming left V 2 bases short and J 0 bases short, with 10 bases between. CDR1 is MGHRA and CDR2 is YSYEKL in the germline V gene.

The genes are TRBV15 and TRBJ2-6; TRBD1 matches 7 bases. J gave up 0 bases and V 0 bases, and 2 bases lay outside the gene matches. Germline V gene sequence: CDR1 LNHNV, CDR2 YYDKDF (reference sequence). The CDR3 has 17 amino acids. The CDR3 spells CATSREGGLSGANVLTF. The CDR3 DNA is TGTGCCACCAGCAGAGAAGGGGGCCTCTCTGGGGCCAACGTCCTGACTTTC.

This chain links TRBV15 with TRBJ1-1; no clear D. V lost 2 bases, J lost 2 bases, and 18 bases lay in between. Germline values: CDR1 LNHNV, CDR2 YYDKDF (reference sequence). The CDR3 totals 17 residues. The CDR3 loop is CATSRRSTSLDNTEAFF. CDR3 coding DNA: TGTGCCACCAGCAGACGATCAACCTCTTTGGATAACACTGAAGCTTTCTTT.

The chain combines TRBV15 with TRBJ2-3, with D unresolved. CDR1 is LNHNV and CDR2 is YYDKDF in the germline V gene (reference sequence). This CDR3 contains 17 residues. Deletions cut 0 bases from V and 3 bases from J, with 16 bases between. CDR3 amino acids: CATSRDPSGMGTDTQYF. The DNA of the CDR3 is TGTGCCACCAGCAGAGATCCTTCCGGAATGGGGACAGATACGCAGTATTTT.

The chain carries TRBV27 and TRBJ1-1, with TRBD1 as a possible D gene (5 bases). Germline CDR1 is MNHEY and CDR2 is SMNVEV (reference sequence). The CDR3 spans 14 residues. Trimming shortened V by 2 bases and J by 5 bases, and 12 bases separated the two germline ends. CDR3 sequence: CASSLGTGRTEAFF. For the CDR3, the DNA is TGTGCCAGCAGTTTAGGGACGGGAAGGACTGAAGCTTTCTTT.

The chain uses TRBV29-1 and TRBJ2-7; perhaps TRBD2 as D (5 bases). V lost 2 bases, J lost 5 bases, and 10 bases lay in between. Germline V CDR1 and CDR2: SQVTM, ANQGSEA. The CDR3 contains 12 residues. The CDR3, as DNA: TGCAGCGTTGAATGGGGAGCCAACGAGCAGTACTTC. Its translation is CSVEWGANEQYF.